These 22 T cell receptor beta chains were sequenced from one sample in a study of blood T cell repertoires in COVID-19. The protocol was immunoSEQ multiplex PCR, while the TCRdb copy is restricted to in-frame clones and leaves out a portion. This sample carries 55,000 to 65,000 clones, roughly nine tenths of them seen once, and the ten largest clones take roughly 45%. The sample was peripheral blood. All receptors derive from a woman aged 55-70 years with COVID-19, enrolled during active disease.

J is TRBJ1-2 and V is TRBV18; 10 bases align to TRBD1. CDR1 KGHSH and CDR2 LQKENI come from the germline V gene. CDR3 length equals 15 residues. Unmatched junction bases numbered 12, after V lost 6 bases and J lost 8 bases. DNA of the CDR3: TGTGCCAGCTCCCCTCTCGACAGGGGGCTCGGAGGCTACACCTTC. As protein: CASSPLDRGLGGYTF.

The gene calls are TRBV6-1 and TRBJ1-5, with D maybe TRBD1 (5 bases). Trimming shortened V by 0 bases and J by 9 bases, and 18 bases separated the two germline ends. The CDR3 covers 16 residues. Germline-derived CDR1 and CDR2 are MNHNS and SASEGT. For the CDR3, the DNA is TGTGCCAGCAGTGAAGCGCTTCGGGTGGGGGGACGGCCCCAGCATTTT. It encodes CASSEALRVGGRPQHF.

The chain recombines TRBV7-9 with TRBJ2-2; 11 bases fit TRBD2. The CDR3 spans 16 residues. Germline lookup yields CDR1 SEHNR and CDR2 FQNEAQ (reference sequence). Trimming removed 3 bases from V and 5 bases from J; junction bases left unmatched: 5. The CDR3 sequence: CASSFSGGADTGELFF. CDR3 bases: TGTGCCAGCAGCTTTAGCGGGGGGGCCGATACCGGGGAGCTGTTTTTT. Together with reference TRBV7-9 and TRBJ2-2, the CDR3 gives the full variable domain: DTGVSQNPRHKITKRGQNVTFRCDPISEHNRLYWYRQTLGQGPEFLTYFQNEAQLEKSRLLSDRFSAERPKGSFSTLEIQRTEQGDSAMYLCASSFSGGADTGELFFGEGSRLTVL.

The chain joins TRBV29-1 to TRBJ2-7; 7 positions agree with TRBD2. Germline V gives CDR1 SQVTM, CDR2 ANQGSEA. This CDR3 is built from 14 residues. Unmatched junction bases numbered 8, after V lost 4 bases and J lost 2 bases. CDR3: CSVGARGGAYEQYF. For the CDR3, the DNA is TGCAGCGTTGGGGCCCGGGGAGGGGCCTACGAGCAGTACTTC.

The chain is built from TRBV27 and TRBJ1-5; D unresolved. V gave up 2 bases and J gave up 1 base, with 3 bases separating them. Per the germline V gene, CDR1 is MNHEY and CDR2 is SMNVEV (reference sequence). The CDR3 sequence is 13 residues long. The CDR3 region is CASSLQSNQPQHF. Written as DNA, the CDR3 is TGTGCCAGCAGTTTACAAAGCAATCAGCCCCAGCATTTT.

V and J are TRBV18 and TRBJ2-7, with D unclear. CDR3 length equals 14 residues. The V end was cut by 2 bases, the J end by 2 bases, with 10 bases between. Germline V CDR1 and CDR2: KGHSH, LQKENI. In nucleotides, the CDR3 is TGTGCCAGCTCACCAGATTCGGTAACCTACGAGCAGTACTTC. It codes for CASSPDSVTYEQYF.

This chain uses TRBV28 with TRBJ2-1; tentatively, D is TRBD2 (6 bases). The CDR3 runs 16 residues. The germline V gene encodes CDR1 MDHEN and CDR2 SYDVKM. Trimming shortened V by 2 bases and J by 4 bases, and 15 bases separated the two germline ends. The CDR3 here is CASSLPSSGSYNEQFF. The CDR3 DNA follows: TGTGCCAGCAGTTTACCCTCCTCCGGGAGTTACAATGAGCAGTTCTTC.

This sequence joins TRBV4-3 and TRBJ1-1; 7 bases match TRBD1. V was clipped by 4 bases and J by 5 bases; unmatched bases: 7. CDR1 is LGHNA, CDR2 YSLEER, per germline. The CDR3 totals 14 residues. The CDR3 region is CASSPDRLETEAFF. CDR3 in DNA: TGCGCCAGCAGCCCGGACAGGTTGGAGACTGAAGCTTTCTTT.

CDR3 nucleotide sequence: TGTGCCAGCAGTCCCAGGCGTCTATTATCGTACGAGCAGTACTTC. It translates to CASSPRRLLSYEQYF. The chain is built from TRBV28 and TRBJ2-7, with D hard to call. V was pared by 5 bases and J by 4 bases, with 18 bases between. CDR1 is MDHEN, CDR2 SYDVKM, per germline. This CDR3 has 15 amino acids.

This chain connects TRBV28 to TRBJ1-2; D perhaps matches TRBD1 (5 bases). The CDR3 covers 13 residues. Between the trimmed V and J ends, which lost 6 bases and 6 bases, there was a span of 14 bases. Germline V lookup: CDR1 MDHEN, CDR2 SYDVKM. In DNA form, the CDR3 reads TGTGCCAGCAGACGTACAGGCTTTAATGGCTACACCTTC. Translation gives CASRRTGFNGYTF.

The rearrangement links TRBV6-6 to TRBJ2-7; D may be TRBD2 (7 bases). This CDR3 contains 16 residues. Germline CDR1 MNHNY, CDR2 SVGAGI (reference sequence). Trimming removed 7 bases from V and 7 bases from J, with 26 bases in between. The CDR3 DNA follows: TGTGCCAGCACCTTATTTGGAGGGGGGGCGAACGGGGAGCAGTACTTC. Translating gives CASTLFGGGANGEQYF.

The chain is built from TRBV9 and TRBJ2-1; D is possibly TRBD2 (6 bases). The V end lost 4 bases, the J end lost 6 bases, and 14 bases lay between the germline ends. Per germline, CDR1 SGDLS and CDR2 YYNGEE. This CDR3 comprises 14 residues. As DNA, the CDR3 is TGTGCCAGCAGCCCCTTCGGGGAGGTCAATGAGCAGTTCTTC. Its translation is CASSPFGEVNEQFF.

This clone has just one count. The chain employs TRBV28 and TRBJ2-7; D is undetermined. Germline-derived CDR1 and CDR2 are MDHEN and SYDVKM. CDR3 length: 14 amino acids. V was shortened by 3 bases and J by 3 bases, with 12 bases between the two germline ends. The CDR3 is CASSFRLTGYEQYF. Written as DNA, the CDR3 is TGTGCCAGCAGTTTTCGACTCACCGGCTACGAGCAGTACTTC.

The chain is built from TRBV7-2 and TRBJ2-7; 10 bases fit TRBD1. The germline V gene has CDR1 SGHTA and CDR2 FQGNSA. The V gene end was trimmed by 5 bases and the J gene end by 3 bases; junction bases not matched to a gene: 7. The CDR3 covers 15 residues. CDR3 nucleotide sequence: TGTGCCAGCAGCCCACGGGACAGGGGCCGCTACGAGCAGTACTTC. It translates to CASSPRDRGRYEQYF.

J is TRBJ2-7 and V is TRBV4-3; 8 nucleotides align to TRBD2. Trimming cost V 0 bases and J 6 bases; bases outside gene matches: 13. CDR1 and CDR2 from the germline V gene are LGHNA and YSLEER. The CDR3 runs to 17 residues. Here the CDR3 DNA reads TGCGCCAGCAGCCAAGACCACGGACTAGCATTCTCAGGCGAGCAGTACTTC. This gives the protein CASSQDHGLAFSGEQYF.

The V gene is TRBV7-8, the J gene TRBJ2-7, with 12 positions matching TRBD2. The CDR3 sequence is 16 residues long. Germline assignment: CDR1 SGHVS and CDR2 FQNEAQ. The V segment lost 0 bases and the J segment 0 bases; nucleotides outside the gene matches: 0. The CDR3 reads CASSLATSGSSYEQYF. DNA for the CDR3: TGTGCCAGCAGCTTAGCGACTAGCGGGAGCTCCTACGAGCAGTACTTC.

V is TRBV14 and J is TRBJ2-3, with 12 positions matching TRBD1. CDR1 is SGHDN and CDR2 is FVKESK in the germline V gene. The CDR3 consists of 18 residues. Trimming took 2 bases from V and 3 from J; bases not matched to a gene: 9. CDR3 region: CASSQRYPGQGATDTQYF. The CDR3 nucleotides are TGTGCCAGCAGCCAACGTTATCCGGGACAGGGGGCAACAGATACGCAGTATTTT.

The V and J genes are TRBV11-1 and TRBJ2-1; D gene uncertain. Trimming shortened V by 2 bases and J by 4 bases, and 6 bases separated the two germline ends. Per germline, CDR1 SGHAT and CDR2 FQDESV (reference sequence). The CDR3 consists of 13 residues. CDR3 protein: CASSLLQYNEQFF. CDR3 coding DNA: TGTGCCAGCAGCTTACTACAGTACAATGAGCAGTTCTTC.

This rearrangement joins TRBV6-1 to TRBJ1-2; D may be TRBD1 (6 bases). Per the germline V gene, CDR1 is MNHNS and CDR2 is SASEGT. V was cut by 2 bases and J by 8 bases, with 18 bases left in between. CDR3 length equals 15 residues. CDR3 in amino acids: CASSESGDLYPGYTF. Here the CDR3 DNA reads TGTGCCAGCAGTGAATCAGGGGATCTCTACCCAGGCTACACCTTC.

V and J are TRBV29-1 and TRBJ2-7; maybe TRBD1 (6 bases). The germline V gene has CDR1 SQVTM and CDR2 ANQGSEA. This CDR3 region has 13 residues. The V end was cut by 4 bases, the J end by 4 bases, with 14 bases between. The CDR3 DNA is TGCAGCGTTGTTCAGGGGCCTCGGTACGAGCAGTACTTC. Amino acids: CSVVQGPRYEQYF.

The chain links TRBV7-9 to TRBJ1-1, with no clear D. The V gene lost 2 bases and the J gene lost 3 bases, with 7 bases spanning the gap. The germline gives CDR1 SEHNR, CDR2 FQNEAQ (reference sequence). This CDR3 is 13 amino acids long. The CDR3 protein is CASSLQQYTEAFF. CDR3 bases: TGTGCCAGCAGCTTACAACAGTACACTGAAGCTTTCTTT.

J is TRBJ1-4 and V is TRBV12-5, with D unresolved. The CDR3 is 14 amino acids. Germline V gene lookup returns CDR1 LGHNT and CDR2 FRNRAP. The V gene lost 8 bases and the J gene lost 0 bases, with 10 bases spanning the gap. The CDR3 here is CASRPGATNEKLFF. The DNA of the CDR3 is TGTGCTAGTCGACCGGGAGCAACTAATGAAAAACTGTTTTTT.